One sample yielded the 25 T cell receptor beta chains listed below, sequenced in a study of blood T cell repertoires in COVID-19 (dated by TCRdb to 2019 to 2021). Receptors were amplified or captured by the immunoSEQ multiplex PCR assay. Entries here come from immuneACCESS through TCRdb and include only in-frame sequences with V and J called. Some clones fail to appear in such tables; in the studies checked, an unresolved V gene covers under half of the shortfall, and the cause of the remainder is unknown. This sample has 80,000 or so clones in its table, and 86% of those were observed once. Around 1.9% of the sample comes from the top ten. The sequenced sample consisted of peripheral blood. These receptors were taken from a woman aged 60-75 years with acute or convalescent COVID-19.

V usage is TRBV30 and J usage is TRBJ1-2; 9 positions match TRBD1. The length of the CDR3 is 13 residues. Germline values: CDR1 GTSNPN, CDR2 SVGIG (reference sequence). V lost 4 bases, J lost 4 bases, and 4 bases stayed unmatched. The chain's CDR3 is CAWKQGAGYGYTF. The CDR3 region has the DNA TGTGCCTGGAAACAGGGGGCAGGCTATGGCTACACCTTC.

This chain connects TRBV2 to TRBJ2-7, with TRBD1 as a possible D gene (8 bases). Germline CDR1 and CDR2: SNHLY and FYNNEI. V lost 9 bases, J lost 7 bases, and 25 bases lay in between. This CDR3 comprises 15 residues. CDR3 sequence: CASSSPLDREGEQYF. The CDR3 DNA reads TGTGCCAGTTCTAGCCCCCTGGACAGGGAGGGGGAGCAGTACTTC.

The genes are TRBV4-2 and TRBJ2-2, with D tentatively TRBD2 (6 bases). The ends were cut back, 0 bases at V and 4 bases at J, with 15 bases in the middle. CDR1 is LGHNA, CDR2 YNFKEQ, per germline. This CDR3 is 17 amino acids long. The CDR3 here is CASSQDLTGAGTGELFF. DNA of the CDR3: TGTGCCAGCAGCCAAGATTTGACGGGAGCCGGCACCGGGGAGCTGTTTTTT.

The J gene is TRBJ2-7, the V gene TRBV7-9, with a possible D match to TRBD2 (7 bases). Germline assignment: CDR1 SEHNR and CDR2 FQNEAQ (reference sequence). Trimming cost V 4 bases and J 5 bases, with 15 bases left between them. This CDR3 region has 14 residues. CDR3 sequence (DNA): TGTGCCAGCAGCTCCTGGGCGGGGGCAGACGAGCAGTACTTC. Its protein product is CASSSWAGADEQYF.

Here the CDR3 DNA reads TGTGCCAGCAGTAAGACTAGCGGGCTCTACGAGCAGTACTTC. Its protein is CASSKTSGLYEQYF. The chain combines TRBV28 with TRBJ2-7; 10 positions match TRBD2. The CDR3 is made up of 14 amino acids. Germline-derived CDR1 and CDR2 are MDHEN and SYDVKM. The V and J ends lost 5 bases and 3 bases, in that order; junction bases with no gene match: 4.

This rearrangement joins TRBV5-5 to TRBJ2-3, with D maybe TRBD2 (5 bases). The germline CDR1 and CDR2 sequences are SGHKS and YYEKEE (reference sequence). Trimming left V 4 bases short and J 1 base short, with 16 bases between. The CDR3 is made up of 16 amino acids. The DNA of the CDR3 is TGTGCCAGCAGCCCGGGAACAGCAAGGGGCACAGATACGCAGTATTTT. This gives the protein CASSPGTARGTDTQYF.

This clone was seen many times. The CDR3 here is CASDRGSTDTQYF. The CDR3 region has the DNA TGTGCCAGCGATCGCGGGAGCACAGATACGCAGTATTTT. The chain combines TRBV18 with TRBJ2-3, with TRBD2 as a possible D gene (5 bases). Per the germline V gene, CDR1 is KGHSH and CDR2 is LQKENI. V shed 8 bases and J shed 0 bases, with 9 bases lying between them. The CDR3 covers 13 residues.

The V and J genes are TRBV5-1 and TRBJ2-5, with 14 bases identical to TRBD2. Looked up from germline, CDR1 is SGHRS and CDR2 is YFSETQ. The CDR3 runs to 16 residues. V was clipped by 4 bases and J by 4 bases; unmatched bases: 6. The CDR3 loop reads CASSQTSGGARETQYF. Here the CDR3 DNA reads TGCGCCAGCAGCCAGACTAGCGGGGGGGCCAGAGAGACCCAGTACTTC.

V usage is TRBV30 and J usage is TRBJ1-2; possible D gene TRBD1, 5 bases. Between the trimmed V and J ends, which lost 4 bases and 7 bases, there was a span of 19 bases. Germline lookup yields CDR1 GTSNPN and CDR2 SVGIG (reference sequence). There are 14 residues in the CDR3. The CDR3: CAWNRRGVLGGYTF. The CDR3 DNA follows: TGTGCCTGGAACCGAAGGGGCGTACTGGGTGGCTACACCTTC.

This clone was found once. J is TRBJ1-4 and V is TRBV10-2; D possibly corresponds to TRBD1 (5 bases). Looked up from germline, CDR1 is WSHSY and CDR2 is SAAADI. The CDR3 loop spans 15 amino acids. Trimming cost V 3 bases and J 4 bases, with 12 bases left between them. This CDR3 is CASSDPGLSNEKLFF. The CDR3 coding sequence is TGCGCCAGCAGTGACCCGGGACTGAGTAATGAAAAACTGTTTTTT.

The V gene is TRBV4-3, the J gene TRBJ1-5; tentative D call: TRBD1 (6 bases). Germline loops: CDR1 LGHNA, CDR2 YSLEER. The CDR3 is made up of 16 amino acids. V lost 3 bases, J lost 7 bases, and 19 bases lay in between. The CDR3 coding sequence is TGCGCCAGCAGCCAGCACCTTACAGGGTCTGGACAGCCCCAGCATTTT. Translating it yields CASSQHLTGSGQPQHF.

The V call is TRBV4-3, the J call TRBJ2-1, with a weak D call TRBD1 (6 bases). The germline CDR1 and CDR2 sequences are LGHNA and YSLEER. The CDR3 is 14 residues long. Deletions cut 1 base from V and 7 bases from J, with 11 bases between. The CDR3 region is CASSQGRRGNEQFF. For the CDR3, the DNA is TGCGCCAGCAGCCAAGGACGCAGGGGAAATGAGCAGTTCTTC.

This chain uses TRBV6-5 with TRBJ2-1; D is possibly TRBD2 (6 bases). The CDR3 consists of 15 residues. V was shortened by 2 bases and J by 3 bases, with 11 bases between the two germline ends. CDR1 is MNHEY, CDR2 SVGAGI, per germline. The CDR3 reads CASSYNGRSYNEQFF. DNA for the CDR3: TGTGCCAGCAGTTACAACGGGAGAAGCTACAATGAGCAGTTCTTC.

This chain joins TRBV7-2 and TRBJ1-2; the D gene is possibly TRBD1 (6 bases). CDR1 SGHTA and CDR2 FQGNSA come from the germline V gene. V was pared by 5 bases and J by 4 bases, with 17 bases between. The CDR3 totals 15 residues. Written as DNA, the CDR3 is TGTGCCAGCAGCCAAAGGGGGGGGCGCGGCTATGGCTACACCTTC. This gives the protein CASSQRGGRGYGYTF.

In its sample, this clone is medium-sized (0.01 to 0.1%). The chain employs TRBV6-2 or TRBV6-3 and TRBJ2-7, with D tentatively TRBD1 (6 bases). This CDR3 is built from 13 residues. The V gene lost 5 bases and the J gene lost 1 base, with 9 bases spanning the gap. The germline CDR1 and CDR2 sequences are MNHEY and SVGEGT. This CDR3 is CASSPTGSYEQYF. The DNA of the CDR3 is TGTGCCAGCAGTCCGACAGGATCCTACGAGCAGTACTTC.

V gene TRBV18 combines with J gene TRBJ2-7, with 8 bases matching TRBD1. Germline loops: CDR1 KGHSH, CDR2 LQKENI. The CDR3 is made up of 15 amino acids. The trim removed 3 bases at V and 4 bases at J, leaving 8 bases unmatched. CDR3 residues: CASSPLQGAGYEQYF. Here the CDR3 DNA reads TGTGCCAGCTCACCCCTCCAGGGGGCTGGATACGAGCAGTACTTC.

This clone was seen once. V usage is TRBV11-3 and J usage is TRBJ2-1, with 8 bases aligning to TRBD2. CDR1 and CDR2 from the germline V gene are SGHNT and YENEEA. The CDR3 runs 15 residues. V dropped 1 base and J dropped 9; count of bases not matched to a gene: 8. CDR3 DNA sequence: TGTGCCAGCAGCTTAGGGGCCGCGGGGGGACGTGAGCAGTTCTTC. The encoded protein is CASSLGAAGGREQFF. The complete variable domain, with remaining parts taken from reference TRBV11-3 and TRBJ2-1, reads EAGVVQSPRYKIIEKKQPVAFWCNPISGHNTLYWYLQNLGQGPELLIRYENEEAVDDSQLPKDRFSAERLKGVDSTLKIQPAELGDSAVYLCASSLGAAGGREQFFGPGTRLTVL.

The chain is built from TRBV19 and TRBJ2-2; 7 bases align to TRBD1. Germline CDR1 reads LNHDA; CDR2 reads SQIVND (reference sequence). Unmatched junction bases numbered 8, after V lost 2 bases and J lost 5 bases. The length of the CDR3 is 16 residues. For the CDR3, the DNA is TGTGCCAGTAGTATACCAACGGGACAGAAGACCGGGGAGCTGTTTTTT. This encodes CASSIPTGQKTGELFF.

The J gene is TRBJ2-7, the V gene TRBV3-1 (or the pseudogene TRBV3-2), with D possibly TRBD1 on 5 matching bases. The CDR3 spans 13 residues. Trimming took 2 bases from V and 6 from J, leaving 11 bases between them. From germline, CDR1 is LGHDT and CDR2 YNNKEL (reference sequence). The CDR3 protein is CASSQPRGAEQYF. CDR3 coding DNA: TGTGCCAGCAGCCAACCGCGTGGGGCCGAGCAGTACTTC.

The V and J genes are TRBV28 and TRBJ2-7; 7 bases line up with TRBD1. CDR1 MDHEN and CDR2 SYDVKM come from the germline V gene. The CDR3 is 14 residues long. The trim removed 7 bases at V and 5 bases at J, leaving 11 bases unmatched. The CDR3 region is CASKGGIDGHEQYF. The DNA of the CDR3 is TGTGCCAGCAAAGGGGGCATAGACGGACACGAGCAGTACTTC.

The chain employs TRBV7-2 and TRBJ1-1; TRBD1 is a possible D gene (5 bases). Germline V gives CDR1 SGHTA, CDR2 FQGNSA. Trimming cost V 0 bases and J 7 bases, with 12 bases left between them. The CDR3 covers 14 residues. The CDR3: CASSLAVGQGEAFF. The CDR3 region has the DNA TGTGCCAGCAGCTTAGCTGTAGGTCAGGGTGAAGCTTTCTTT.

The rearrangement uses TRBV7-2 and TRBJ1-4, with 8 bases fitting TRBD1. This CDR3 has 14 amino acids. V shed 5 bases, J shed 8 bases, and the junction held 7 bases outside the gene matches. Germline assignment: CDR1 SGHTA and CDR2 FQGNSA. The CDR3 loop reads CASSPGQGEEKLFF. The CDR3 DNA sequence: TGTGCCAGCAGCCCCGGACAGGGAGAAGAAAAACTGTTTTTT.

CDR3 in DNA: TGTGCCAGTAGTTGGCGTGGGAGCGGTCAGCCCCAGCATTTT. As protein: CASSWRGSGQPQHF. The chain is built from TRBV19 and TRBJ1-5; D ambiguous. Trimming shortened V by 5 bases and J by 6 bases, and 14 bases separated the two germline ends. The CDR3 is made up of 14 amino acids. CDR1 and CDR2 from the germline V gene are LNHDA and SQIVND (reference sequence). Using reference TRBV19 and TRBJ1-5 for the parts outside the CDR3, the full variable domain is DGGITQSPKYLFRKEGQNVTLSCEQNLNHDAMYWYRQDPGQGLRLIYYSQIVNDFQKGDIAEGYSVSREKKESFPLTVTSAQKNPTAFYLCASSWRGSGQPQHFGDGTRLSIL.

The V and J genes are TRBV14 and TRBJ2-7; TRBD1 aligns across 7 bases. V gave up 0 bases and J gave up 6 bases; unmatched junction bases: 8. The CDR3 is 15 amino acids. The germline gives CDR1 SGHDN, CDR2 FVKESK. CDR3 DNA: TGTGCCAGCAGCCAAGATACGACAGGGTCGAGCGAGCAGTACTTC. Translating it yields CASSQDTTGSSEQYF. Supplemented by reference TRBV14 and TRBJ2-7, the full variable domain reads EAGVTQFPSHSVIEKGQTVTLRCDPISGHDNLYWYRRVMGKEIKFLLHFVKESKQDESGMPNNRFLAERTGGTYSTLKVQPAELEDSGVYFCASSQDTTGSSEQYFGPGTRLTVT.

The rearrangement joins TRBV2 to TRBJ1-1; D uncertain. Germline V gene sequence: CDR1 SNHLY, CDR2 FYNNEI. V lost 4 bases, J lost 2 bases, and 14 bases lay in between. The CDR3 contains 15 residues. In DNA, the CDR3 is TGTGCCAGCAGTGTAGACTCCTACATTAACACTGAAGCTTTCTTT. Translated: CASSVDSYINTEAFF.